This T cell receptor (beta chain) came from a study of blood T cell repertoires in COVID-19 (dated by TCRdb to the early 2020s). Study-wide context: Samples covering the acute and convalescent phases of COVID-19 were provided by collaborators in the United States, Italy and Spain. The prospective study material was composed of cDNA or gDNA derived from T cells, B-cell-depleted T cells, or PBMCs. The dataset comprised deeply sampled blood TCRbeta repertoires from subjects exposed to, actively infected with, or recovered from COVID-19. The repertoires were released in a freely available public database meant as a resource for research on the immune response to SARS-CoV-2. The samples were drawn from the first 160 participants of the ongoing ImmuneRACE study and from under 1,500 subjects provided by 6 global collaborators. Sample metadata almost always included a de-identified subject ID, COVID-19 status, age in years and sex. Where available, HLA class I and class II types were obtained from metadata supplied by the sample provider rather than from assay-based typing. Results the study describes overall, beyond this receptor: How much clinical and demographic metadata was included differed by source and by participant, and the metadata was provided uncurated.

Whole blood was collected in K2EDTA tubes by collaborating institutions according to the institutions' own protocols. For TCRbeta analysis, collaborators shipped samples as frozen whole blood, isolated PBMCs, or DNA extracted from either of those sample types. Clipping removes 3 bases from V and 0 bases from J, with 6 as the unmatched junction base count. The CDR3 starts with the cysteine, ends with the phenylalanine, and has 18 residues. Only the CDR3 part of the read is kept: 54 bases, read in frame from the first base. CDR1 KGHSH and CDR2 LQKENI are derived from the germline V gene. This clone has more than one count but fewer than ten. Its antigen remains unidentified. Base qualities are not recorded, but no much larger clone differs from it by a single base. The immunoSEQ Assay, a bias-controlled multiplex PCR, was used to amplify TCRbeta CDR3 regions from genomic DNA. The authors processed their data as follows. Nucleated cell counts per sample were estimated from amplification of reference gene primers within the assay. To quantify the absolute abundance of each unique TCRbeta CDR3 rearrangement, sequence reads were collapsed and filtered. For each sample, productive Simpson clonality was calculated by taking the square root of Simpson's diversity index across productive rearrangements. The immuneACCESS repertoire file appears here via TCRdb, limited to in-frame rearrangements. These files lack a portion of the clones; in checked studies, under half of the deficit traces to unresolved V genes, and the cause of the others is not known. V and J calls and clone size are given by that table; D and trimming were obtained from the DNA. This sample is represented by around 170,000 clones; 84% of them were singletons. Roughly 13% of the sample is taken by the ten largest.

The source of this sequence is a man in his late teens or twenties with active or convalescent COVID-19. This sequence uses TRBV18 and TRBJ2-6; 9 central nucleotides agree with TRBD1. Source material: peripheral blood. The DNA sequence follows: TGTGCCAGCTCACCTAGGACAGGGGCGCTCTCTGGGGCCAACGTCCTGACTTTC. It translates as CASSPRTGALSGANVLTF. The reference TRBV18 and TRBJ2-6 proteins fill in what lies around the CDR3, so the full variable domain reads NAGVMQNPRHLVRRRGQEARLRCSPMKGHSHVYWYRQLPEEGLKFMVYLQKENIIDESGMPKERFSAEFPKEGPSILRIQQVVRGDSAAYFCASSPRTGALSGANVLTFGAGSRLTVL.